Included here is one T cell receptor (beta chain) sequence, with context. Measured with immunoSEQ multiplex PCR; TCRdb has only the in-frame clones, and not every one. This sample has roughly 520,000 clones, with approximately 88% found just once. This record comes from a study of blood T cell repertoires in COVID-19. The age range of participants was about 18 to 95 years, with residence in some 25 US areas. Clinical histories supplied by participants themselves formed the basis of cohort assignment. Either two negative PCRs, clearance, or symptom resolution qualified Cohort 3 donors as recovered. The V gene's germline CDR1 is MNHNS and CDR2 SASEGT. The ends were cut back, 2 bases at V and 3 bases at J, with 17 bases in the middle. This CDR3 comprises 17 residues.

Material: PBMCs or T cells enriched from blood (not recorded which). The chain is built from TRBV6-1 and TRBJ1-5; TRBD1 is a possible D gene (6 bases). The sequence came from a woman between 40 and 55 years old who had recovered from COVID-19. CDR3: CASSEPPSGQFNQPQHF. The CDR3 DNA is TGTGCCAGCAGTGAACCCCCTAGCGGACAGTTCAATCAGCCCCAGCATTTT.